This TCR beta chain was identified in a study of monozygotic twins with inflammatory bowel disease. Turning to this clonotype: What it binds is not known.

Study outcomes and limitations: Twins with IBD were found to have lower TCRbeta diversity (inverse Simpson) than healthy co-twins. Some repertoire variability may stem from patients' differing immunosuppressive treatments. Discordant twins showed the same repertoire similarity as concordant twins, possibly from limited power.

The CDR3 is 13 amino acids. Germline CDR1 reads MNHEY; CDR2 reads SVGAGI. Every sample had its cDNA made across eight separate reactions. TCRdb reprocessed the 5' RACE reads and stores each CDR3 protein as one record, lacking DNA. In all, the sample yields 200,000 to 250,000 distinct CDR3 sequences. The genes are TRBV6-5 and TRBJ1-1. The sample was blood. This sequence originates from a human donor with ulcerative colitis or Crohn's disease, or a healthy co-twin of an affected twin (not recorded which). The CDR3 sequence is CASSYSWNTEAFF.